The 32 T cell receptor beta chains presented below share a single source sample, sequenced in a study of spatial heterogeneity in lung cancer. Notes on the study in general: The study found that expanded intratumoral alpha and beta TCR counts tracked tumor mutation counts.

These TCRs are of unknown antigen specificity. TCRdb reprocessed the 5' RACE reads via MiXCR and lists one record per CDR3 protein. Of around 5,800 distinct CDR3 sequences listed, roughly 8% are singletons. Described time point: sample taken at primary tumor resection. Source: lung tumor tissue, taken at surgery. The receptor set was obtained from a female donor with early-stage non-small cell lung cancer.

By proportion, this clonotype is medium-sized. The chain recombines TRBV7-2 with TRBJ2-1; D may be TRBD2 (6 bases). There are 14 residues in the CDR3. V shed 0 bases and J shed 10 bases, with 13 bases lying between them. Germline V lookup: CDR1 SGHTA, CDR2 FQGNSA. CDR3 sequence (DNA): TGTGCCAGCAGCTTAGCGGGGGAGGTCGTAGAGCAGTTCTTC. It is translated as CASSLAGEVVEQFF.

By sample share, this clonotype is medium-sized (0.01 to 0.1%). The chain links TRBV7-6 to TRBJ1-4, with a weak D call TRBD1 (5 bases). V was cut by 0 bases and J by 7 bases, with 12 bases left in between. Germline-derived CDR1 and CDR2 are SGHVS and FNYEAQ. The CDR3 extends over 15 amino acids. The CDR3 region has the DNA TGTGCCAGCAGCTTAGCGCTCAGGGCTGGTGAAAAACTGTTTTTT. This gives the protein CASSLALRAGEKLFF.

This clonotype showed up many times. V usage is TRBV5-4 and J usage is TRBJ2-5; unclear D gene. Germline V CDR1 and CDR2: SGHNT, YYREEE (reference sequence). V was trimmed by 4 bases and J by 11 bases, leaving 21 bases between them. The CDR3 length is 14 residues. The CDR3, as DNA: TGTGCCAGCAGCCCCCGGGCCAGGCCCTCCACTCAGTACTTC. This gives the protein CASSPRARPSTQYF.

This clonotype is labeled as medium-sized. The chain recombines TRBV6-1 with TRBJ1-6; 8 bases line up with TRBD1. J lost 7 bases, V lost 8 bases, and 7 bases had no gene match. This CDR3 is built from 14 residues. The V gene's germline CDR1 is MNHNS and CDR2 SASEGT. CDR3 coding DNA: TGTGCCAGCGCCGTACAGGGGGGAAATTCACCCCTCCACTTT. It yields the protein CASAVQGGNSPLHF.

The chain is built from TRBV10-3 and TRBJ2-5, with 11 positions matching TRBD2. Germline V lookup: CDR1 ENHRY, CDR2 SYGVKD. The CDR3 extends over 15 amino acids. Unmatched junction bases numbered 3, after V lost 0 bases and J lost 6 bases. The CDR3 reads CAISESLAGEKTQYF. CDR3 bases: TGTGCCATCAGTGAGTCACTAGCGGGAGAAAAGACCCAGTACTTC.

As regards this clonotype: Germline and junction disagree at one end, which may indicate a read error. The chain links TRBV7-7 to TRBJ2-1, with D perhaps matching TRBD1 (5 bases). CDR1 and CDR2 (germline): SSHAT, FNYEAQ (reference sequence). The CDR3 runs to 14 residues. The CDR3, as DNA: TGTGCTAGCAGCCCGACGAGCAGGGCCAATGAGCAGTTCTTC. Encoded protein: CASSPTSRANEQFF.

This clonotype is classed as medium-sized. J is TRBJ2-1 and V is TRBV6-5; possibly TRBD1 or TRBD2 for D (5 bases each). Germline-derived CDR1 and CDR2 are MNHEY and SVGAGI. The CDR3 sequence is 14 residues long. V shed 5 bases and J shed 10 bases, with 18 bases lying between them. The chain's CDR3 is CASSLDGGGREQFF. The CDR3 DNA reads TGTGCCAGCAGTCTAGACGGTGGGGGTAGGGAGCAGTTCTTC.

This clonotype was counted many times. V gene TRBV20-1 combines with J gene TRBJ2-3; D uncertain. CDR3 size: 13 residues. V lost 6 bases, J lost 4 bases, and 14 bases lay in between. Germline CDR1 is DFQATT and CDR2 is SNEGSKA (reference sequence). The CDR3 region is CSAPGLPPDTQYF. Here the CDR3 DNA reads TGCAGTGCCCCCGGGCTCCCTCCAGATACGCAGTATTTT.

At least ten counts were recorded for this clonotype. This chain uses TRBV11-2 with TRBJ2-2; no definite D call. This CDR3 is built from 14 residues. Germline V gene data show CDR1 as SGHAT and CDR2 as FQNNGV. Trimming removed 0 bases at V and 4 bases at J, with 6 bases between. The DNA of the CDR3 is TGTGCCAGCAGCTTAGATCCATCCACCGGGGAGCTGTTTTTT. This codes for CASSLDPSTGELFF.

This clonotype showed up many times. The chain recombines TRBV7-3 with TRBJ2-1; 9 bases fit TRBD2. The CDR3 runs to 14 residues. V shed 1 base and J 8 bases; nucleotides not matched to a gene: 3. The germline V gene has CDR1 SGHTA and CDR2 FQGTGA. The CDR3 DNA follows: TGTGCCAGCAGCTTAAGCGGGGGGGCCGATGAGCAGTTCTTC. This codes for CASSLSGGADEQFF. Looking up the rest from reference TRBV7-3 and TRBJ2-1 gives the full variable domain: GAGVSQTPSNKVTEKGKYVELRCDPISGHTALYWYRQSLGQGPEFLIYFQGTGAADDSGLPNDRFFAVRPEGSVSTLKIQRTERGDSAVYLCASSLSGGADEQFFGPGTRLTVL.

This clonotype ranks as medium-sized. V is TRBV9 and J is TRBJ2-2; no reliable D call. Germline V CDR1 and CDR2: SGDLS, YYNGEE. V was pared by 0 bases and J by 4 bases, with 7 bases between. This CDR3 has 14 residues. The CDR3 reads CASSVGHVTGELFF. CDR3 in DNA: TGTGCCAGCAGCGTAGGACACGTCACCGGGGAGCTGTTTTTT. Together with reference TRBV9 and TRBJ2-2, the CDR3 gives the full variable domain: DSGVTQTPKHLITATGQRVTLRCSPRSGDLSVYWYQQSLDQGLQFLIQYYNGEERAKGNILERFSAQQFPDLHSELNLSSLELGDSALYFCASSVGHVTGELFFGEGSRLTVL.

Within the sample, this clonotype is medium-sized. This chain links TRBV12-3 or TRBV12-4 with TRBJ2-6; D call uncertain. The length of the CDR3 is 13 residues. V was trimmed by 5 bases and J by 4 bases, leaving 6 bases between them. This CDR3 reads CASSPWGANVLTF. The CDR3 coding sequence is TGTGCCAGCAGTCCGTGGGGGGCCAACGTCCTGACTTTC.

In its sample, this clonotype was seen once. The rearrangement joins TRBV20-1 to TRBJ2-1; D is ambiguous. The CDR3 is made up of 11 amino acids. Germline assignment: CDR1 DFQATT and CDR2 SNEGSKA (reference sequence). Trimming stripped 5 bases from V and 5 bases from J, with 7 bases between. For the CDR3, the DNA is TGCAGTGCTGCCGGCCACAATGAGCAGTTCTTC. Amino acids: CSAAGHNEQFF.

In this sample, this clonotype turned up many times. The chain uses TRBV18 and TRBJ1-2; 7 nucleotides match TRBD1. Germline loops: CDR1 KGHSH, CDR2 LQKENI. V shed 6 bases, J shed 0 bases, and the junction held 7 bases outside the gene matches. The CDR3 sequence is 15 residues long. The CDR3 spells CASSPDRATNYGYTF. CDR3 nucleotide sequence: TGTGCCAGCTCCCCTGACAGGGCAACTAACTATGGCTACACCTTC.

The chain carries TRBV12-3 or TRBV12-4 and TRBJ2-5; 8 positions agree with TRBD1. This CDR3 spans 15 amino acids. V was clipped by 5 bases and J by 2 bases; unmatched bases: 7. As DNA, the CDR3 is TGTGCCAGCAGTGAGGACAGGGCCCCGCAAGAGACCCAGTACTTC. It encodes CASSEDRAPQETQYF.

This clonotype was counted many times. The chain's CDR3 is CASSPRDSQETQYF. The CDR3 DNA follows: TGTGCCAGCAGCCCTCGGGACAGCCAAGAGACCCAGTACTTC. The V gene is TRBV7-6, the J gene TRBJ2-5; 7 bases are shared with TRBD1. This CDR3 has 14 residues. Germline loops: CDR1 SGHVS, CDR2 FNYEAQ. J was trimmed by 1 base and V by 5 bases; bases with no gene match: 4.

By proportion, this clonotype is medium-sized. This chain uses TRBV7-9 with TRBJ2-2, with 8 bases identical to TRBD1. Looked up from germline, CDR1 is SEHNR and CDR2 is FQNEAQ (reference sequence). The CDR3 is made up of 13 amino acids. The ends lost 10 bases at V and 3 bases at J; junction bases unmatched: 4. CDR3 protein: CAMGQVYTGELFF. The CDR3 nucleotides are TGTGCCATGGGACAGGTGTACACCGGGGAGCTGTTTTTT.

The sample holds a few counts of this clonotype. The CDR3 region has the DNA TGTGCCAGCAGCAGAGCCGCAGATACGCAGTATTTT. This encodes CASSRAADTQYF. The V call is TRBV7-9, the J call TRBJ2-3; no definite D call. CDR3 length: 12 residues. Germline CDR1 SEHNR, CDR2 FQNEAQ (reference sequence). Trimming stripped 5 bases from V and 4 bases from J, with 7 bases between.

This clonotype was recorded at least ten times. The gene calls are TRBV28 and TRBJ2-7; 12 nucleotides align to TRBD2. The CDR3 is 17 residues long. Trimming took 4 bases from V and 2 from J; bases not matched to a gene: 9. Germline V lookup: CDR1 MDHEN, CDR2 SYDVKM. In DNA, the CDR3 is TGTGCCAGCAGTTACCCGAAACTAGCGGGAGGAGCCTACGAGCAGTACTTC. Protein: CASSYPKLAGGAYEQYF.

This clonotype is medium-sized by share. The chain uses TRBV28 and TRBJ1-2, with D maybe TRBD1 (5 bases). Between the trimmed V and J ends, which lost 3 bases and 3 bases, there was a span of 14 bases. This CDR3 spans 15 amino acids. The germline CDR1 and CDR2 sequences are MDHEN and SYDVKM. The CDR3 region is CASSFGRAGDYGYTF. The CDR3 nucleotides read TGTGCCAGCAGTTTTGGTAGGGCGGGGGACTATGGCTACACCTTC.

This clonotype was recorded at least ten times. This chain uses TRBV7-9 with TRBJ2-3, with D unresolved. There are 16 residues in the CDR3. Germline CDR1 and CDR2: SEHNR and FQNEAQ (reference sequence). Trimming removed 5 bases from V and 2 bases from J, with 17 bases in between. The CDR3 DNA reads TGTGCCAGCAGCCCGAAGAATCCTACATCCACAGATACGCAGTATTTT. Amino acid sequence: CASSPKNPTSTDTQYF.

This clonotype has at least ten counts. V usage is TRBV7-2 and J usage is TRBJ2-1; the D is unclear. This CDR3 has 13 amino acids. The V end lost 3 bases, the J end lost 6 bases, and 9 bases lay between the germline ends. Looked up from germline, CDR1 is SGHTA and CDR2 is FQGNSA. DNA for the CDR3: TGTGCCAGCAGCTTTTATAGCAGCAATGAGCAGTTCTTC. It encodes CASSFYSSNEQFF.

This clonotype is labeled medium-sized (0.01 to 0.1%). Here the CDR3 reads CASTQDRSSYNSPLHF. As DNA, the CDR3 is TGTGCCAGCACCCAGGACAGGAGCTCCTATAATTCACCCCTCCACTTT. The chain uses TRBV3-1 and TRBJ1-6; 7 bases line up with TRBD1. The CDR3 contains 16 residues. The trim removed 7 bases at V and 0 bases at J, leaving 6 bases unmatched. In germline, CDR1 is LGHDT, CDR2 YNNKEL (reference sequence).

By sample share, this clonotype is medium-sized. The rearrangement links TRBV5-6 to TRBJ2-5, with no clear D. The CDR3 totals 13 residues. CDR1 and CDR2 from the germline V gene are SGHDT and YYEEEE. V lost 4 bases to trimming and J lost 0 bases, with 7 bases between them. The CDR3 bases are TGTGCCAGCAGCGGACCGAACCAAGAGACCCAGTACTTC. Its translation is CASSGPNQETQYF.

CDR3 coding DNA: TGCAGTGCGAGGACAGGGAGTAGCTCCTACAATGAGCAGTTCTTC. Translated, it gives CSARTGSSSYNEQFF. The chain has TRBV20-1 and TRBJ2-1; 8 nucleotides agree with TRBD1. There are 15 residues in the CDR3. V shed 6 bases and J 0 bases; nucleotides not matched to a gene: 7. Germline V CDR1 and CDR2: DFQATT, SNEGSKA (reference sequence).

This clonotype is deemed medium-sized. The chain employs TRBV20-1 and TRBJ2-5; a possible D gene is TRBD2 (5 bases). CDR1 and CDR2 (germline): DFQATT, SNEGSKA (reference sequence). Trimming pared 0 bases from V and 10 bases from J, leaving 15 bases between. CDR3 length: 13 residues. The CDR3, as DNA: TGCAGTGCTAGAGATTTATCTCTGGCGGGCCAGTACTTC. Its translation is CSARDLSLAGQYF.

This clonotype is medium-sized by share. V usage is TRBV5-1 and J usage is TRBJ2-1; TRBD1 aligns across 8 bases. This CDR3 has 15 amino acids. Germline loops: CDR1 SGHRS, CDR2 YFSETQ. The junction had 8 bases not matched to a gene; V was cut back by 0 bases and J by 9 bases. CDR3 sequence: CASSLAVQGAGEQFF. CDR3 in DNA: TGCGCCAGCAGCTTGGCCGTTCAGGGGGCGGGTGAGCAGTTCTTC.

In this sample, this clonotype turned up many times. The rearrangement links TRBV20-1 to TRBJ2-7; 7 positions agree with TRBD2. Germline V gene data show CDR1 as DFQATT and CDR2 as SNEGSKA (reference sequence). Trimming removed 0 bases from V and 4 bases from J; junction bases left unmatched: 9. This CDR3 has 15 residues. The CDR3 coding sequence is TGCAGTGCTAGAGATGAGGGAGGGGTTAAGTACGAGCAGTACTTC. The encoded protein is CSARDEGGVKYEQYF.

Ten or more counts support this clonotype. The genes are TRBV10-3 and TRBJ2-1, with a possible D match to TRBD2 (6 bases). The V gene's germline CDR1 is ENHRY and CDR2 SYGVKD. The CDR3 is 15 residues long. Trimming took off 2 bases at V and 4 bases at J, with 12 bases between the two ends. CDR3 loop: CAISEAGTSYNEQFF. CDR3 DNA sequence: TGTGCCATCAGTGAGGCCGGGACTTCTTACAATGAGCAGTTCTTC.

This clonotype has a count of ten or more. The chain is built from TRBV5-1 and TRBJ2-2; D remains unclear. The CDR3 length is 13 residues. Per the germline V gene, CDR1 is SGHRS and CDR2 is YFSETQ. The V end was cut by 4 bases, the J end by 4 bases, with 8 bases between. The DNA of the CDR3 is TGCGCCAGCAGCCCCGCCGGCACCGGGGAGCTGTTTTTT. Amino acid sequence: CASSPAGTGELFF. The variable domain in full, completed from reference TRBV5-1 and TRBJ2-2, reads KAGVTQTPRYLIKTRGQQVTLSCSPISGHRSVSWYQQTPGQGLQFLFEYFSETQRNKGNFPGRFSGRQFSNSRSEMNVSTLELGDSALYLCASSPAGTGELFFGEGSRLTVL.

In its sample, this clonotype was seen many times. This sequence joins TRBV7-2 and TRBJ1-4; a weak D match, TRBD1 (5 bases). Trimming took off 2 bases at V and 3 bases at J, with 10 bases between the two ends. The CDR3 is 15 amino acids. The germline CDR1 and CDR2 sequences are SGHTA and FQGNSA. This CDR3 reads CASSLFGGSNEKLFF. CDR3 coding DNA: TGTGCCAGCAGCTTATTTGGGGGGTCTAATGAAAAACTGTTTTTT.

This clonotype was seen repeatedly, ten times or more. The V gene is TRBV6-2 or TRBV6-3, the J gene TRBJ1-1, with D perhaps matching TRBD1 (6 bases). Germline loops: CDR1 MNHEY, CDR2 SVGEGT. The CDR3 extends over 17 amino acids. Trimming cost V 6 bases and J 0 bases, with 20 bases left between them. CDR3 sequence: CASSPGGARYLNTEAFF. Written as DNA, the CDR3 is TGTGCCAGCAGCCCTGGGGGGGCTAGATATCTGAACACTGAAGCTTTCTTT.